A selection of T cell receptor beta chains follows, all from one sample in a study of OX40 agonist ivuxolimab in advanced cancers. Measured with immunoSEQ multiplex PCR; TCRdb has only the in-frame clones, and not every one. The sample yields over 30,000 clones, about 88% seen once. The sequencing here drew on CD4+ or CD8+ T cells sorted from blood, taken in a trial of the OX40 agonist ivuxolimab. Receptors originate from an adult with an advanced solid tumor such as melanoma, head and neck, liver or kidney cancer. Each CDR3 is given with its conserved first and last residue. Each record gives: V gene, D gene, clone size, J gene, CDR3 DNA, CDR3 protein. The D gene is left open where the match is weak. Clone size is not always given. Where it is, it says once, few, many or a class for expanded clones.

V gene: TRBV10-1; D gene: .; clone size: .; J gene: TRBJ2-2; CDR3 DNA: TGCGCCAGCTCTCGAGACACCGGGTTGCCCGGGGAGCTGTTTTTT; CDR3 protein: CASSRDTGLPGELFF
V gene: TRBV19; D gene: .; clone size: .; J gene: TRBJ1-6; CDR3 DNA: TGTGCCAGTAGTACCCGAGAGGGGAGCTCCTATAATTCACCCCTCCACTTT; CDR3 protein: CASSTREGSSYNSPLHF
V gene: TRBV4-2; D gene: .; clone size: few; J gene: TRBJ2-3; CDR3 DNA: TGTGCCAGCAGCCAATCTGGGGGCCACACAGATACGCAGTATTTT; CDR3 protein: CASSQSGGHTDTQYF
V gene: TRBV19; D gene: .; clone size: once; J gene: TRBJ2-7; CDR3 DNA: TGTGCCAGTAGTACGGATCTAGGTACAGGGTCTGTGTTGGAGCAGTACTTC; CDR3 protein: CASSTDLGTGSVLEQYF
V gene: TRBV6-6; D gene: .; clone size: .; J gene: TRBJ2-4; CDR3 DNA: TGTGCCAGCACCTCTTCCAGGGGATTAAACATTCAGTACTTC; CDR3 protein: CASTSSRGLNIQYF
V gene: TRBV28; D gene: .; clone size: .; J gene: TRBJ1-1; CDR3 DNA: TGTGCCAGCAGTACGGGCACCCCTAAAGCTTTCTTT; CDR3 protein: CASSTGTPKAFF
V gene: TRBV21-1; D gene: .; clone size: .; J gene: TRBJ2-6; CDR3 DNA: TGTGCCAGCAGCAAAGCACACTCTGGGGCCAACGTCCTGACTTTC; CDR3 protein: CASSKAHSGANVLTF
V gene: TRBV7-9; D gene: .; clone size: .; J gene: TRBJ1-1; CDR3 DNA: TGTGCCAGCAGCTTAGGGGACACCACTGAAGCTTTCTTT; CDR3 protein: CASSLGDTTEAFF
V gene: TRBV19; D gene: .; clone size: .; J gene: TRBJ2-7; CDR3 DNA: TGTGCCAGTAGTATCAGGGCTACCGGCTACGAGCAGTACTTC; CDR3 protein: CASSIRATGYEQYF
V gene: TRBV30; D gene: .; clone size: .; J gene: TRBJ2-7; CDR3 DNA: TGTGCCTGGCGCCATGGGCTAGCCTCGGGGGAGCAGTACTTC; CDR3 protein: CAWRHGLASGEQYF
V gene: TRBV5-1; D gene: TRBD2; clone size: .; J gene: TRBJ2-2; CDR3 DNA: TGCGCCAGCAGCTTGGCGGATAGCGGGAGGGCTGATTACACCGGGGAGCTGTTTTTT; CDR3 protein: CASSLADSGRADYTGELFF
V gene: TRBV30; D gene: TRBD1; clone size: .; J gene: TRBJ1-4; CDR3 DNA: TGTGCCTGGAGAAAGACAGGGGGCGTTGAAAAACTGTTTTTT; CDR3 protein: CAWRKTGGVEKLFF
V gene: TRBV6-5; D gene: .; clone size: .; J gene: TRBJ2-2; CDR3 DNA: TGTGCCAGCAGTTACGGTTTTGACACCGGGGAGCTGTTTTTT; CDR3 protein: CASSYGFDTGELFF
V gene: TRBV5-1; D gene: .; clone size: .; J gene: TRBJ2-3; CDR3 DNA: TGCGCCAGCAGCCTCGGAGTCCCTCTGGAGGGTACGCAGTATTTT; CDR3 protein: CASSLGVPLEGTQYF
V gene: TRBV5-1; D gene: .; clone size: .; J gene: TRBJ2-7; CDR3 DNA: TGCGCCAGCAGCTTCGGGGACTCCGATTTTTCCGAGCAGTACTTC; CDR3 protein: CASSFGDSDFSEQYF
V gene: TRBV6-6; D gene: .; clone size: once; J gene: TRBJ1-6; CDR3 DNA: TGTGCCAGCAGCCGATTGAGCTCCTATAATTCACCCCTCCACTTT; CDR3 protein: CASSRLSSYNSPLHF
V gene: TRBV2; D gene: .; clone size: .; J gene: TRBJ2-5; CDR3 DNA: TGTGCCAGCAGTGCGACAGGTTTTGGACGCCAAGAGACCCAGTACTTC; CDR3 protein: CASSATGFGRQETQYF
V gene: TRBV30; D gene: .; clone size: .; J gene: TRBJ1-4; CDR3 DNA: TGTGCCTGGAGTGTACAAGGGGTGGCCGGTGAAAAACTGTTTTTT; CDR3 protein: CAWSVQGVAGEKLFF